This record covers a single T cell receptor (beta chain). The sample belongs to a study of CD8+CD57+ T cells in acquired aplastic anemia. V was cut by 5 bases and J by 2 bases, with 8 bases left in between. CDR3 length: 14 residues. CDR1 and CDR2 from the germline V gene are SGHRS and YFSETQ. Genomic DNA, serving as template, underwent TCR beta VDJ and CDR3 profiling. TCRdb analysed the reads with MiXCR anew, one entry per CDR3 protein. The table has around 180,000 distinct CDR3 sequences, under 75% seen once. Sequencing input: sorted CD4+, CD8+, or CD8+CD57+ T cells (not recorded which) from PBMCs. The chain is built from TRBV5-1 and TRBJ2-6, with TRBD2 as a possible D gene (5 bases). The sequence was obtained from a human donor in good health. As DNA, the CDR3 is TGCGCCAGCAGGGAGAGGGCTGGGGCCAACGTCCTGACTTTC. Residues: CASRERAGANVLTF.